One TCR beta chain is described in this entry. Its antigen is undetermined. The record originates from a study of Tregs in tolerant kidney transplant recipients. The CDR3 loop spans 14 amino acids. Germline V lookup: CDR1 SGHVS, CDR2 FQNEAQ. V lost 8 bases and J 0 bases, leaving 13 bases between the germline ends. Clones were sequenced by immunoSEQ multiplex PCR, and TCRdb holds only the in-frame ones, with some missing. The table includes about 240,000 clones, 80% to 85% detected once. Regarding the study as a whole: The most relevant donor-specific Treg TCRbeta repertoire apparently came from expansion with activated donor B cells. Biological reproducibility was not directly addressed in this study.

This sequence joins TRBV7-8 and TRBJ1-1; D unclear. The clonotype was recovered from a human donor in good health. Source material: CD4+ T cells from blood. In nucleotides, the CDR3 is TGTGCCAGCTCCCCTCGGGGTCTGAACACTGAAGCTTTCTTT. Its translation is CASSPRGLNTEAFF.